One and the same sample provided the 5 T cell receptor beta chains below, sequenced in a study of CD8 T cells in ankylosing spondylitis. General study points: In ankylosing spondylitis blood, a motif of roughly eight highly homologous TCR beta variants appeared characteristic.

The antigens for these receptors are not known. TCRdb reprocessed the 5' RACE reads with MiXCR, giving one entry per CDR3 protein. The table lists about 800,000 distinct CDR3 sequences, about 12% of them singletons, with approximately 0.51% in the top ten. The sample comprised blood, either unsorted or a sorted T cell fraction (not recorded which). These TCRs come from a male donor with ankylosing spondylitis.

The V call is TRBV5-1, the J call TRBJ2-3; D not resolved. Germline CDR1 is SGHRS and CDR2 is YFSETQ. The CDR3 spans 14 residues. V was clipped by 2 bases and J by 8 bases, with 15 bases between them. Here the CDR3 reads CASSFKTPAATQYF. CDR3 in DNA: TGCGCCAGCAGCTTTAAAACCCCAGCCGCTACGCAGTATTTT.

The chain is built from TRBV5-1 and TRBJ1-5, with TRBD1 identical over 7 bases. The CDR3 is 13 amino acids. Germline CDR1 reads SGHRS; CDR2 reads YFSETQ. J was trimmed by 9 bases and V by 3 bases; bases with no gene match: 6. CDR3 in amino acids: CASSYRGGGPQHF. The CDR3 coding sequence is TGCGCCAGCAGCTACAGGGGTGGAGGGCCCCAGCATTTT.

The gene calls are TRBV12-3 or TRBV12-4 and TRBJ2-7; 8 bases agree with TRBD1. The CDR3 length is 15 residues. With 7 bases clipped from V and 0 bases from J, the junction kept 8 bases outside the gene matches. The CDR3 sequence: CASTRTGLNSYEQYF. The CDR3 bases are TGTGCCAGCACCCGGACAGGGCTAAACTCCTACGAGCAGTACTTC.

The chain combines TRBV15 with TRBJ2-2, with D unresolved. Germline assignment: CDR1 LNHNV and CDR2 YYDKDF (reference sequence). CDR3 length: 14 amino acids. V was trimmed by 5 bases and J by 4 bases, leaving 11 bases between them. CDR3 sequence: CATSGWDSTGELFF. The CDR3 nucleotides are TGTGCCACCAGCGGATGGGATTCCACCGGGGAGCTGTTTTTT.

The rearrangement links TRBV7-2 to TRBJ2-1, with 8 bases lining up with TRBD1. The V segment lost 5 bases and the J segment 4 bases; nucleotides outside the gene matches: 10. The CDR3 totals 16 residues. Germline CDR1 SGHTA, CDR2 FQGNSA. The CDR3 coding sequence is TGTGCCAGCAGCCTAGGGACAGGAAACACATACAATGAGCAGTTCTTC. The encoded protein is CASSLGTGNTYNEQFF.